Each of the 22 T cell receptor beta chains below was sequenced from the same sample in a study of CD8 T cells in Susac syndrome. RNA in amounts of roughly 0.45 to 1 ug was reverse transcribed with random hexamers. TCRdb called the immunoSEQ multiplex PCR reads again in MiXCR, with one record for every CDR3 protein. The sample carries around 81,000 distinct CDR3 sequences, 94% recorded once. The sequenced sample consisted of CD8+ T cells from PBMCs. All receptors come from a human donor with Susac syndrome.

The V call is TRBV27, the J call TRBJ2-2, with D possibly TRBD1 on 6 matching bases. Between the trimmed V and J ends, which lost 3 bases and 2 bases, there was a span of 13 bases. The CDR3 totals 16 residues. Germline V gives CDR1 MNHEY, CDR2 SMNVEV (reference sequence). CDR3 sequence: CASSLYRGSNTGELFF. The CDR3 DNA sequence: TGTGCCAGCAGTTTGTATAGGGGGAGTAACACCGGGGAGCTGTTTTTT.

This sequence joins TRBV19 and TRBJ1-5; the D gene is possibly TRBD1 (5 bases). Germline values: CDR1 LNHDA, CDR2 SQIVND (reference sequence). The CDR3 has 14 residues. With 4 bases removed from V and 6 bases from J, the gap between germline ends came to 13 bases. Written as DNA, the CDR3 is TGTGCCAGTAGTAGGGGGGGAGAGGGTCAGCCCCAGCATTTT. This sequence encodes CASSRGGEGQPQHF.

J is TRBJ2-1 and V is TRBV7-9, with D perhaps given as TRBD1 or TRBD2 (5 bases each). The CDR3 is 15 amino acids. V was clipped by 1 base and J by 8 bases, with 15 bases between them. Germline loops: CDR1 SEHNR, CDR2 FQNEAQ (reference sequence). CDR3 bases: TGTGCCAGCAGCTTAGGAGGGGACCCCAGGGATGAGCAGTTCTTC. It yields the protein CASSLGGDPRDEQFF.

The rearrangement links TRBV7-9 to TRBJ1-1; no definite D call. Per germline, CDR1 SEHNR and CDR2 FQNEAQ (reference sequence). The ends were cut back, 5 bases at V and 1 base at J, with 14 bases in the middle. The CDR3 covers 15 residues. For the CDR3, the DNA is TGTGCCAGCAGCCCCCTCTCACCATCGAACACTGAAGCTTTCTTT. Translating it yields CASSPLSPSNTEAFF.

V usage is TRBV29-1 and J usage is TRBJ1-1; D not resolved. Deletions cut 6 bases from V and 4 bases from J, with 9 bases between. CDR3 size: 11 residues. Germline lookup yields CDR1 SQVTM and CDR2 ANQGSEA. CDR3 sequence: CSVIRGTEAFF. The CDR3 DNA sequence: TGCAGCGTGATTCGGGGCACTGAAGCTTTCTTT.

The chain links TRBV7-9 to TRBJ2-7; possible D gene TRBD1, 6 bases. V was shortened by 6 bases and J by 3 bases, with 15 bases between the two germline ends. CDR3 length: 14 amino acids. Germline V gene data show CDR1 as SEHNR and CDR2 as FQNEAQ (reference sequence). In nucleotides, the CDR3 is TGTGCCAGCAGTTCCTGGACAGCCTACTACGAGCAGTACTTC. It encodes CASSSWTAYYEQYF.

This chain connects TRBV19 to TRBJ2-5; D possibly corresponds to TRBD2 (5 bases). Germline CDR1 and CDR2: LNHDA and SQIVND (reference sequence). This CDR3 region has 13 residues. V was pared by 3 bases and J by 5 bases, with 10 bases between. CDR3 protein: CASSMDWEETQYF. The CDR3 nucleotides read TGTGCCAGTAGTATGGACTGGGAGGAGACCCAGTACTTC.

CDR3 in DNA: TGTGCCAGCAGCTTAGGGGGGGCCCCACAAGAGACCCAGTACTTC. It is translated as CASSLGGAPQETQYF. V gene TRBV7-3 combines with J gene TRBJ2-5; D perhaps matches TRBD2 (7 bases). V shed 2 bases and J shed 2 bases, with 12 bases lying between them. The CDR3 has 15 residues. Looked up from germline, CDR1 is SGHTA and CDR2 is FQGTGA.

J is TRBJ2-3 and V is TRBV3-1, with unresolved D. The CDR3 extends over 15 amino acids. V was trimmed by 0 bases and J by 1 base, leaving 8 bases between them. Germline values: CDR1 LGHDT, CDR2 YNNKEL (reference sequence). CDR3 protein: CASSQDRAGTDTQYF. The CDR3 nucleotides read TGTGCCAGCAGCCAAGATAGGGCTGGCACAGATACGCAGTATTTT.

This chain uses TRBV9 with TRBJ2-5; perhaps TRBD2 as D (6 bases). CDR1 is SGDLS and CDR2 is YYNGEE in the germline V gene. The V and J ends lost 0 bases and 4 bases respectively, with 13 bases between them. The CDR3 is 15 residues long. CDR3 sequence reads: CASSVGGGEAETQYF. As DNA, the CDR3 is TGTGCCAGCAGCGTAGGGGGCGGGGAGGCAGAGACCCAGTACTTC.

V gene TRBV30 combines with J gene TRBJ1-2, with a weak D call TRBD1 (5 bases). V lost 2 bases to trimming and J lost 12 bases, with 13 bases between them. Germline V gene data show CDR1 as GTSNPN and CDR2 as SVGIG (reference sequence). The CDR3 is made up of 11 amino acids. The CDR3 DNA reads as TGTGCCTGGAGTTACGGGGGGAGAAACACCTTC. This gives the protein CAWSYGGRNTF.

The genes are TRBV27 and TRBJ2-7, with D possibly being TRBD2 (6 bases). Germline loops: CDR1 MNHEY, CDR2 SMNVEV (reference sequence). CDR3 length: 17 residues. Trimming shortened V by 6 bases and J by 3 bases, and 24 bases separated the two germline ends. CDR3 coding DNA: TGTGCCAGCAGCTCCCAGGAGGGGAGGATGGGGAGCTACGAGCAGTACTTC. Protein sequence: CASSSQEGRMGSYEQYF.

The V call is TRBV2, the J call TRBJ2-1, with no clear D. Trimming removed 4 bases from V and 0 bases from J, with 7 bases in between. The length of the CDR3 is 14 residues. Looked up from germline, CDR1 is SNHLY and CDR2 is FYNNEI. The DNA of the CDR3 is TGTGCCAGCAGTGTGGCTTTCTCCTACAATGAGCAGTTCTTC. This encodes CASSVAFSYNEQFF.

This chain links TRBV4-3 with TRBJ2-3, with 11 bases lining up with TRBD2. This CDR3 comprises 17 residues. CDR1 and CDR2 (germline): LGHNA, YSLEER. V lost 0 bases and J lost 4; bases outside the gene matches: 6. CDR3 bases: TGCGCCAGCAGCCAAGATCAGACTAGCGGGATGCCAGATACGCAGTATTTT. Its translation: CASSQDQTSGMPDTQYF.

This clonotype occurred once. The V and J genes are TRBV29-1 and TRBJ2-1; D is perhaps TRBD2 (5 bases). There are 11 residues in the CDR3. Germline assignment: CDR1 SQVTM and CDR2 ANQGSEA. With 7 bases removed from V and 6 bases from J, the gap between germline ends came to 10 bases. CDR3 nucleotide sequence: TGCAGCGCCGCGGGCGTCAATGAGCAGTTCTTC. It encodes CSAAGVNEQFF.

This clonotype has just one count. The V gene is TRBV3-1, the J gene TRBJ1-4, with no clear D. The germline gives CDR1 LGHDT, CDR2 YNNKEL (reference sequence). Trimming pared 1 base from V and 0 bases from J, leaving 9 bases between. The CDR3 is 16 residues long. The CDR3 is CASSQVTGATNEKLFF. Written as DNA, the CDR3 is TGTGCCAGCAGCCAAGTTACCGGCGCAACTAATGAAAAACTGTTTTTT.

The sample holds one count of this clonotype. The genes are TRBV27 and TRBJ2-1; no firm D call. The germline V gene encodes CDR1 MNHEY and CDR2 SMNVEV (reference sequence). V gave up 5 bases and J gave up 7 bases, with 18 bases separating them. The CDR3 extends over 15 amino acids. The CDR3 region is CASSPWVGDSNEQFF. The CDR3 DNA sequence: TGTGCCAGCAGTCCTTGGGTCGGAGATTCAAATGAGCAGTTCTTC.

The chain uses TRBV19 and TRBJ2-7; D is undetermined. V lost 0 bases and J 6 bases, leaving 12 bases between the germline ends. Germline V gene sequence: CDR1 LNHDA, CDR2 SQIVND (reference sequence). This CDR3 region has 14 residues. The CDR3 loop is CASSIDGPSGEQYF. CDR3 coding DNA: TGTGCCAGTAGTATAGATGGCCCGTCGGGCGAGCAGTACTTC.

This clonotype was seen a handful of times. The V call is TRBV4-1, the J call TRBJ2-7; a weak D match, TRBD2 (5 bases). V was pared by 0 bases and J by 5 bases, with 17 bases between. Germline V CDR1 and CDR2: MGHRA, YSYEKL. The CDR3 spans 16 residues. CDR3: CASSQDRLAGFDEQYF. The CDR3 DNA sequence: TGCGCCAGCAGCCAAGACAGGCTAGCTGGGTTCGACGAGCAGTACTTC.

The chain uses TRBV27 and TRBJ1-5; 12 bases line up with TRBD1. Germline CDR1 MNHEY, CDR2 SMNVEV (reference sequence). The CDR3 extends over 16 amino acids. The CDR3 region is CASGTGGTYSNQPQHF. CDR3 DNA: TGTGCGAGCGGGACAGGGGGCACCTATAGCAATCAGCCCCAGCATTTT.

J is TRBJ2-7 and V is TRBV29-1; D is unresolved. The CDR3 contains 11 residues. V gave up 4 bases and J gave up 7 bases, with 11 bases separating them. CDR1 is SQVTM and CDR2 is ANQGSEA in the germline V gene. The CDR3 sequence: CSVAWYEEQYF. The CDR3 nucleotides read TGCAGCGTTGCGTGGTACGAGGAGCAGTACTTC.

The CDR3 sequence is CASNGGWNTEAFF. For the CDR3, the DNA is TGTGCCAGCAACGGGGGGTGGAACACTGAAGCTTTCTTT. The chain recombines TRBV2 with TRBJ1-1; tentative D call: TRBD1 (5 bases). Germline CDR1 is SNHLY and CDR2 is FYNNEI. Deletions cut 7 bases from V and 1 base from J, with 10 bases between. The CDR3 runs to 13 residues. The full variable domain, in which reference TRBV2 and TRBJ1-1 provide the parts outside the CDR3, is EPEVTQTPSHQVTQMGQEVILRCVPISNHLYFYWYRQILGQKVEFLVSFYNNEISEKSEIFDDQFSVERPDGSNFTLKIRSTKLEDSAMYFCASNGGWNTEAFFGQGTRLTVV.